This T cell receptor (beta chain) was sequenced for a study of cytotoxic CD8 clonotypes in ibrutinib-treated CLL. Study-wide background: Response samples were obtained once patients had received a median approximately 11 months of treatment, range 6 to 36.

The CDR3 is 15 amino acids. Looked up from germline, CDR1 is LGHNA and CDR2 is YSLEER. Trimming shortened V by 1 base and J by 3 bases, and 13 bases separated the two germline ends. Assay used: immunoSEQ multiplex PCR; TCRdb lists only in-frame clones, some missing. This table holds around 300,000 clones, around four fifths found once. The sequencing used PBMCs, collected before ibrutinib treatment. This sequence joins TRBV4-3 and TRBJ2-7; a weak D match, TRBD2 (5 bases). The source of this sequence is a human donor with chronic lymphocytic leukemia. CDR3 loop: CASSQGRHGNYEQYF. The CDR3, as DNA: TGCGCCAGCAGCCAAGGTCGGCACGGGAACTACGAGCAGTACTTC.